The 19 T cell receptor beta chains below come from one sample, sequenced in a study of vaccination and CD4 T cells after COVID-19. Cultured CD4+ T-cell DNA underwent Oncomine TCR Beta short-read sequencing. One entry per CDR3 protein, called by TCRdb with MiXCR from the PCR reads. The sample carries about 20,000 distinct CDR3 sequences, roughly 50% recorded once. Treatment in this sample: 10-day PBMC culture with coronavirus spike peptide pools or control peptides (ViraFEST assay). For these receptors, no antigen is known. The sequenced sample was CD4+ T cells from blood, cultured in vitro. Receptors originate from a human donor who had recovered from COVID-19.

The chain joins TRBV19 to TRBJ1-2, with D perhaps TRBD1 (5 bases). The CDR3 has 11 amino acids. V lost 5 bases and J lost 10, with 11 bases in between. CDR1 is LNHDA and CDR2 is SQIVND in the germline V gene (reference sequence). Written as DNA, the CDR3 is TGTGCCAGTAGTTTGTCCAGGGTCTACACCTTC. Residues: CASSLSRVYTF.

In this sample, this clonotype turned up once. Here the CDR3 reads CSALGEKLFF. CDR3 DNA: TGCAGTGCTCTCGGGGAAAAACTGTTTTTT. The V and J genes are TRBV20-1 and TRBJ1-4, with D unclear. Deletions cut 5 bases from V and 8 bases from J, with 6 bases between. The CDR3 length is 10 residues. Looked up from germline, CDR1 is DFQATT and CDR2 is SNEGSKA (reference sequence).

This clonotype appeared a few times. J is TRBJ1-2 and V is TRBV7-9, with 9 bases identical to TRBD1. CDR1 is SEHNR, CDR2 FQNEAQ, per germline (reference sequence). CDR3 length: 14 residues. V gave up 5 bases and J gave up 4 bases; unmatched junction bases: 5. DNA for the CDR3: TGTGCCAGCAGCCAAACAGGGGGCGGCTATGGCTACACCTTC. Its protein product is CASSQTGGGYGYTF. Variable domain in full (rest from reference TRBV7-9 and TRBJ1-2): DTGVSQNPRHKITKRGQNVTFRCDPISEHNRLYWYRQTLGQGPEFLTYFQNEAQLEKSRLLSDRFSAERPKGSFSTLEIQRTEQGDSAMYLCASSQTGGGYGYTFGSGTRLTVV.

V is TRBV19 and J is TRBJ1-1; 7 bases map to TRBD1. J was trimmed by 7 bases and V by 4 bases; bases with no gene match: 9. The CDR3 has 14 residues. Germline-derived CDR1 and CDR2 are LNHDA and SQIVND (reference sequence). This chain's CDR3 is CASSSGQVSLEAFF. The CDR3 coding sequence is TGTGCCAGTAGTAGCGGACAGGTCTCCCTTGAAGCTTTCTTT. The full variable domain, its missing parts supplied by reference TRBV19 and TRBJ1-1, is DGGITQSPKYLFRKEGQNVTLSCEQNLNHDAMYWYRQDPGQGLRLIYYSQIVNDFQKGDIAEGYSVSREKKESFPLTVTSAQKNPTAFYLCASSSGQVSLEAFFGQGTRLTVV.

The chain is built from TRBV20-1 and TRBJ2-1; D is unresolved. Trimming took off 0 bases at V and 8 bases at J, with 5 bases between the two ends. In germline, CDR1 is DFQATT, CDR2 SNEGSKA (reference sequence). The CDR3 is 11 amino acids. The CDR3 spells CSARDGDEQFF. CDR3 coding DNA: TGCAGTGCTAGAGATGGCGATGAGCAGTTCTTC.

The DNA for the CDR3 is TGTGCCAGCAGCTTAGCCGCTGCGGGAGGACCCCAGCATTTT. It yields the protein CASSLAAAGGPQHF. V and J are TRBV5-6 and TRBJ1-5; the D is unclear. Germline V gene data show CDR1 as SGHDT and CDR2 as YYEEEE. CDR3 length equals 14 residues. Trimming shortened V by 2 bases and J by 10 bases, and 16 bases separated the two germline ends.

The chain couples TRBV30 to TRBJ2-3, with TRBD2 as a possible D gene (6 bases). Germline CDR1 is GTSNPN and CDR2 is SVGIG (reference sequence). Trimming cost V 3 bases and J 2 bases, with 9 bases left between them. The length of the CDR3 is 13 residues. DNA for the CDR3: TGTGCCTGGAGGGAGGGTAACACAGATACGCAGTATTTT. It is translated as CAWREGNTDTQYF.

This clonotype has a handful of counts. The chain carries TRBV19 and TRBJ2-1; D may be TRBD2 (5 bases). CDR3 length: 12 residues. The germline gives CDR1 LNHDA, CDR2 SQIVND (reference sequence). Trimming removed 3 bases from V and 7 bases from J, with 7 bases in between. This chain's CDR3 is CASSIGGNEQFF. In nucleotides, the CDR3 is TGTGCCAGTAGTATTGGCGGGAATGAGCAGTTCTTC. The complete variable domain, with remaining parts taken from reference TRBV19 and TRBJ2-1, reads DGGITQSPKYLFRKEGQNVTLSCEQNLNHDAMYWYRQDPGQGLRLIYYSQIVNDFQKGDIAEGYSVSREKKESFPLTVTSAQKNPTAFYLCASSIGGNEQFFGPGTRLTVL.

The rearrangement uses TRBV7-2 and TRBJ2-1; TRBD2 aligns across 8 bases. The V and J ends lost 3 bases and 9 bases, in that order; junction bases with no gene match: 7. CDR3 size: 14 residues. Germline lookup yields CDR1 SGHTA and CDR2 FQGNSA. The CDR3: CASSFNSGVGEQFF. The CDR3 coding sequence is TGTGCCAGCAGCTTCAATAGCGGGGTTGGTGAGCAGTTCTTC. Full variable domain (missing parts from reference TRBV7-2 and TRBJ2-1): GAGVSQSPSNKVTEKGKDVELRCDPISGHTALYWYRQSLGQGLEFLIYFQGNSAPDKSGLPSDRFSAERTGGSVSTLTIQRTQQEDSAVYLCASSFNSGVGEQFFGPGTRLTVL.

The chain carries TRBV2 and TRBJ2-1, with 11 bases lining up with TRBD2. The germline V gene has CDR1 SNHLY and CDR2 FYNNEI. Unmatched junction bases numbered 0, after V lost 1 base and J lost 7 bases. The CDR3 extends over 14 amino acids. CDR3 DNA sequence: TGTGCCAGCAGTGAAGGACTAGCGGGAAATGAGCAGTTCTTC. Its protein is CASSEGLAGNEQFF.

In this sample, this clonotype turned up a few times. The rearrangement joins TRBV20-1 to TRBJ1-1; TRBD1 is a possible D gene (5 bases). This CDR3 has 11 residues. V was cut by 5 bases and J by 3 bases, with 7 bases left in between. Germline CDR1 is DFQATT and CDR2 is SNEGSKA (reference sequence). The CDR3 loop is CSAGAYTEAFF. Here the CDR3 DNA reads TGCAGTGCTGGGGCCTACACTGAAGCTTTCTTT.

V and J are TRBV27 and TRBJ1-6; D is perhaps TRBD1 (6 bases). The ends were cut back, 5 bases at V and 3 bases at J, with 14 bases in the middle. The CDR3 extends over 16 amino acids. The germline CDR1 and CDR2 sequences are MNHEY and SMNVEV (reference sequence). The CDR3 DNA reads TGTGCCAGCAGTCTTTCGGGACACCGCTATAATTCACCCCTCCACTTT. Amino acids: CASSLSGHRYNSPLHF.

CDR3 protein: CASSYPGTVTGVYGYTF. In DNA, the CDR3 is TGTGCCAGCAGTTATCCGGGGACAGTAACAGGAGTTTATGGCTACACCTTC. The chain employs TRBV6-2 or TRBV6-3 and TRBJ1-2, with TRBD1 matching 7 bases. Germline values: CDR1 MNHEY, CDR2 SVGEGT. Trimming removed 3 bases from V and 5 bases from J; junction bases left unmatched: 15. This CDR3 has 17 residues.

As DNA, the CDR3 is TGTGCCAGCAGTACCGGGACAGGGGATGAGACCCAGTACTTC. This encodes CASSTGTGDETQYF. The chain employs TRBV6-1 and TRBJ2-5; 10 nucleotides match TRBD1. Per germline, CDR1 MNHNS and CDR2 SASEGT. The CDR3 is 14 amino acids. V gave up 5 bases and J gave up 5 bases; unmatched junction bases: 5.

To note about this clonotype: Mismatch with germline at one junction end may stem from a read error. V usage is TRBV7-7 and J usage is TRBJ2-3, with 9 bases identical to TRBD2. CDR1 and CDR2 from the germline V gene are SSHAT and FNYEAQ (reference sequence). This CDR3 has 15 residues. In DNA form, the CDR3 reads TGTGCTAGCAGCCCGAACGGGCGGGAGGGCGGTACGCAGTATTTT. It is translated as CASSPNGREGGTQYF.

The chain uses TRBV19 and TRBJ1-5; the D is unclear. Per the germline V gene, CDR1 is LNHDA and CDR2 is SQIVND (reference sequence). V lost 5 bases, J lost 3 bases, and 17 bases lay in between. This CDR3 is 16 amino acids long. CDR3 DNA: TGTGCCAGTAGTCGATCCGGGGTGGGAAACAATCAGCCCCAGCATTTT. Translated: CASSRSGVGNNQPQHF.

J is TRBJ1-2 and V is TRBV20-1; no clear D. Trimming cost V 0 bases and J 8 bases, with 10 bases left between them. The CDR3 covers 12 residues. CDR1 is DFQATT, CDR2 SNEGSKA, per germline (reference sequence). In DNA form, the CDR3 reads TGCAGTGCTAGAGATGGGCAGCGAGGCTACACCTTC. This codes for CSARDGQRGYTF.

This clonotype has a handful of counts. This chain connects TRBV27 to TRBJ1-4, with 7 bases matching TRBD1. The CDR3 has 14 residues. The J segment lost 7 bases and the V segment lost 4 bases, leaving 6 bases of the junction unmatched. The germline V gene encodes CDR1 MNHEY and CDR2 SMNVEV (reference sequence). DNA for the CDR3: TGTGCCAGCAGTTACGACAGGGAGAGTGAAAAACTGTTTTTT. Its translation: CASSYDRESEKLFF.

The V and J genes are TRBV30 and TRBJ2-2; no clear D. The CDR3 loop spans 14 amino acids. The ends were cut back, 1 base at V and 3 bases at J, with 9 bases in the middle. CDR1 and CDR2 from the germline V gene are GTSNPN and SVGIG (reference sequence). CDR3 sequence: CAWSASVHTGELFF. DNA of the CDR3: TGTGCCTGGAGTGCGTCCGTTCACACCGGGGAGCTGTTTTTT.